The T cell receptor (beta chain) described here comes from a study of T cell changes during pregnancy in multiple sclerosis. Germline V CDR1 and CDR2: SGHAT, FQNNGV. Trimming stripped 1 base from V and 6 bases from J, with 19 bases between. The CDR3 has 16 amino acids. Produced via immunoSEQ multiplex PCR; TCRdb's table is partial and in-frame only. Of more than 40,000 clones listed, 75% to 95% are singletons. The V gene is TRBV11-2, the J gene TRBJ2-7; weak D call: TRBD2 (5 bases). The input for sequencing was CD8+ T cells from peripheral blood mononuclear cells, taken after pregnancy. The sequence was obtained from a female donor with multiple sclerosis, enrolled in a pregnancy study. This chain's CDR3 is CASSLVSSGTSGEQYF. For the CDR3, the DNA is TGTGCCAGCAGCTTAGTGTCGAGCGGTACAAGCGGCGAGCAGTACTTC.